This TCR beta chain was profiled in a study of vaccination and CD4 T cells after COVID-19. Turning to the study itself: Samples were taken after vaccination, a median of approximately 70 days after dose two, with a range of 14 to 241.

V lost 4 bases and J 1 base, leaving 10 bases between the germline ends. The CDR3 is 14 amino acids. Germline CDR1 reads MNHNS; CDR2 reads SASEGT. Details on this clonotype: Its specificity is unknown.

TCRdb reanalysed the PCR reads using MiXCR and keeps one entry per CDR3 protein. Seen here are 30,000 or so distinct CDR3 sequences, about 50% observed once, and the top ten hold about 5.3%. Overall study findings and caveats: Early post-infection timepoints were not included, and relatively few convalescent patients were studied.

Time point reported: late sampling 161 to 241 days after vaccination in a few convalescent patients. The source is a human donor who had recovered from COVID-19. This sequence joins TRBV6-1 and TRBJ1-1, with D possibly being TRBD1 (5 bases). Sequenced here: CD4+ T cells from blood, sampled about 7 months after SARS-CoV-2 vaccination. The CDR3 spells CASSAKGPNTEAFF. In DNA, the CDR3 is TGTGCCAGCAGTGCGAAGGGACCGAACACTGAAGCTTTCTTT.